This T cell receptor (beta chain) appears in the sequencing data of a study of beta chain features in type 1 diabetes. Purities in excess of 98% were seen in all sorted populations. Reverse transcription of all isolated RNA meant that expressed TCRB transcripts were sequenced. Assay used: immunoSEQ multiplex PCR; TCRdb lists only in-frame clones, some missing. Among about 260,000 clones listed, around 24% were seen once. The CDR3 has 13 amino acids. Trimming pared 10 bases from V and 0 bases from J, leaving 10 bases between. Germline V CDR1 and CDR2: MNHEY, SMNVEV (reference sequence). Turning to this clone: Its antigen is not known.

Study-level points and caveats: Type 1 diabetes patients showed fewer insertions and more deletions at VDJ junctions. Shortening that was moderate but significant affected the TCRB CDR3s of Type 1 diabetes patients in all four CD4+ subsets. There was a possibility that cDNA sequencing over-represented cells with high TCR expression.

The rearrangement uses TRBV27 and TRBJ2-1; weak D call: TRBD2 (5 bases). This receptor was obtained from a woman aged 25-40 years with type 1 diabetes. Sequencing was performed on naive CD4+ T cells from blood. The DNA for the CDR3 is TGTGCCACTGCGGCGGGCTCCTACAATGAGCAGTTCTTC. It yields the protein CATAAGSYNEQFF.